The 7 T cell receptor beta chains below were found in one sample sequenced in a study of T cells after yellow fever vaccination. A single record per CDR3 protein comes from TCRdb applying MiXCR to the 5' RACE reads. The sample has 150,000 to 200,000 distinct CDR3 sequences, 9.3% seen once. The sequenced sample was CD8+ T cells sorted from PBMCs, obtained 45 days after the yellow fever booster vaccination. Source of these receptors: a man aged 18 to 35 who received the YFV17D yellow fever vaccine.

This clonotype occurred many times. The V gene is TRBV5-1, the J gene TRBJ2-1; no definite D call. CDR3 size: 8 residues. Germline-derived CDR1 and CDR2 are SGHRS and YFSETQ. V was pared by 10 bases and J by 10 bases, with 6 bases between. CDR3 nucleotide sequence: TGCGCCGGGCCCGAGCAGTTCTTC. Its translation is CAGPEQFF.

This clonotype was observed at least ten times. V is TRBV4-3 and J is TRBJ2-5, with 7 bases aligning to TRBD1. The CDR3 is made up of 16 amino acids. Germline-derived CDR1 and CDR2 are LGHNA and YSLEER. The V gene end was trimmed by 0 bases and the J gene end by 1 base; junction bases not matched to a gene: 5. The CDR3: CASSQERSGGQETQYF. The CDR3 DNA sequence: TGCGCCAGCAGCCAAGAGAGATCAGGGGGCCAAGAGACCCAGTACTTC.

The table lists this clonotype with a few counts. This chain joins TRBV7-9 and TRBJ1-2, with 7 nucleotides matching TRBD1. The CDR3 contains 14 residues. J was trimmed by 3 bases and V by 5 bases; bases with no gene match: 6. From germline, CDR1 is SEHNR and CDR2 FQNEAQ (reference sequence). CDR3 loop: CASSVQGGDYGYTF. The CDR3 DNA sequence: TGTGCCAGCAGCGTCCAAGGGGGCGACTATGGCTACACCTTC.

In its sample, this clonotype was seen many times. This chain uses TRBV7-9 with TRBJ1-1, with a possible D match to TRBD1 (5 bases). CDR1 and CDR2 (germline): SEHNR, FQNEAQ (reference sequence). The V gene lost 7 bases and the J gene lost 4 bases, with 16 bases spanning the gap. The CDR3 loop spans 14 amino acids. The CDR3 loop is CASTRDGTFTEAFF. The CDR3 DNA sequence: TGTGCCAGCACCCGGGACGGGACCTTCACTGAAGCTTTCTTT.

This chain links TRBV7-9 with TRBJ2-7, with D perhaps TRBD2 (5 bases). This CDR3 has 14 amino acids. V dropped 5 bases and J dropped 6 bases, with 17 bases sitting between them. The germline V gene has CDR1 SEHNR and CDR2 FQNEAQ (reference sequence). CDR3 residues: CASSLIISAGEQYF. The CDR3 DNA sequence: TGTGCCAGCAGCCTCATCATAAGCGCGGGCGAGCAGTACTTC.

This clonotype was seen at least ten times. Sequence at one end of the junction differs from germline and may be a read error. V is TRBV5-1 and J is TRBJ2-7; D is uncertain. Germline assignment: CDR1 SGHRS and CDR2 YFSETQ. There are 9 residues in the CDR3. CDR3 DNA: TGCGCCAGCAGCTTTCGACCGTCGTTC. Protein product: CASSFRPSF.

This clonotype was detected only a few times. The rearrangement links TRBV6-6 to TRBJ1-5; D gene ambiguous. The germline V gene encodes CDR1 MNHNY and CDR2 SVGAGI (reference sequence). This CDR3 has 14 amino acids. V was clipped by 0 bases and J by 4 bases, with 7 bases between them. CDR3 coding DNA: TGTGCCAGCAGTTACTCCGTGGAGAATCAGCCCCAGCATTTT. Translation: CASSYSVENQPQHF.